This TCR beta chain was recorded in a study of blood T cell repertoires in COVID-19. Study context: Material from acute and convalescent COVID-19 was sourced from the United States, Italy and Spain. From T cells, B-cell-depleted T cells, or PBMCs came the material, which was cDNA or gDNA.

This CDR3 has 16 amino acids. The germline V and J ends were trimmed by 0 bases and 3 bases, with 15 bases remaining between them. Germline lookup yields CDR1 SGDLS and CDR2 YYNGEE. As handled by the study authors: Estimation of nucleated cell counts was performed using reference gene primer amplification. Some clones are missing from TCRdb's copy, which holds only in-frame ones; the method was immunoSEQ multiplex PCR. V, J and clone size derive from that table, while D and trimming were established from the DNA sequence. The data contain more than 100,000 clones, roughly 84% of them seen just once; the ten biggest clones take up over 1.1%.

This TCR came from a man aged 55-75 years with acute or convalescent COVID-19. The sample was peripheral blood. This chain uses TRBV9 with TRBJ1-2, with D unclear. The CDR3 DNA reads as TGTGCCAGCAGCGTAGGCGGTTGGGTGGCGGACTATGGCTACACCTTC. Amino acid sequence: CASSVGGWVADYGYTF.